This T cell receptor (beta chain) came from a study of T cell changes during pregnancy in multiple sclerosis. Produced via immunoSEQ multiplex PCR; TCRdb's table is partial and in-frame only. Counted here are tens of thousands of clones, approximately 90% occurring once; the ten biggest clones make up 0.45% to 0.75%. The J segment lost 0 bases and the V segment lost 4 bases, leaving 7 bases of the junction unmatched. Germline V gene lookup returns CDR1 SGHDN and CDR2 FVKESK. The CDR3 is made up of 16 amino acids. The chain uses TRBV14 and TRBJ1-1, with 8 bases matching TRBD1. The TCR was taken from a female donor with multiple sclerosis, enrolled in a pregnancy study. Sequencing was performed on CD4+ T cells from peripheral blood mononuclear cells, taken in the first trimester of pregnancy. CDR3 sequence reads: CASSLYRGVLNTEAFF. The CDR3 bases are TGTGCCAGCAGCCTCTACAGGGGGGTCCTGAACACTGAAGCTTTCTTT.